The 14 T cell receptor beta chains listed next were all sequenced from one sample in a study of radiation and T cells in renal cell carcinoma (dated by TCRdb to 2018 to 2020). The time point label, read with the paper, signifies: blood 4 weeks post-SBRT, at nephrectomy. Taken with the paper, the label for treatment or condition translates to: 15 Gy SBRT to primary tumor, nephrectomy 4 weeks later. Receptor amplification or capture employed the immunoSEQ multiplex PCR assay. TCRdb provides this immuneACCESS table in a form limited to in-frame rearrangements. Some clones are lacking; in checked studies, under half of them reflect an unresolved V gene, and why the rest are absent is not known. Across this sample there are around 77,000 clones, with 75% to 90% seen only once. Clones ranked in the top ten supply approximately 2.3% of the sample. Sequenced material: blood, taken from a patient whose treatment included radiotherapy and nephrectomy. The source is a woman in her fifties or sixties with renal cell carcinoma.

The chain employs TRBV19 and TRBJ2-2; the match to TRBD2 covers 9 bases. V lost 3 bases and J lost 5; bases outside the gene matches: 13. This CDR3 is built from 18 residues. CDR1 LNHDA and CDR2 SQIVND come from the germline V gene (reference sequence). Here the CDR3 DNA reads TGTGCCAGTAGTATTCGGCTCGAGCGGGGGGCCCGAACCGGGGAGCTGTTTTTT. This sequence encodes CASSIRLERGARTGELFF.

This chain links TRBV27 with TRBJ2-1; 12 bases are a match to TRBD2. Per the germline V gene, CDR1 is MNHEY and CDR2 is SMNVEV (reference sequence). V lost 3 bases, J lost 7 bases, and 10 bases stayed unmatched. The CDR3 is made up of 17 amino acids. CDR3 sequence reads: CASSFGLAGQWANEQFF. CDR3 bases: TGTGCCAGCAGTTTCGGACTAGCGGGGCAGTGGGCAAATGAGCAGTTCTTC.

The rearrangement joins TRBV25-1 to TRBJ2-5, with a possible D match to TRBD2 (7 bases). The CDR3 length is 15 residues. The germline gives CDR1 MGHDK, CDR2 SYGVNS. Trimming shortened V by 0 bases and J by 5 bases, and 13 bases separated the two germline ends. CDR3 nucleotide sequence: TGTGCCAGCAGTGAATACCGGGGGGCAGGGGAGACCCAGTACTTC. It yields the protein CASSEYRGAGETQYF.

Remarks on this clone: One end of the junction does not line up with germline, which may come from a read error. The chain has TRBV23-1 and TRBJ1-3, with TRBD1 matching over 8 bases. TRBV23-1 is classed as an ORF, of uncertain function. The CDR3 spans 16 residues. Here the CDR3 DNA reads TGCGCCAGCAGTCAACGGGCAGGGGGCTGTGGAAACACCATACATTTT. As protein: CASSQRAGGCGNTIHF.

This chain links TRBV4-1 with TRBJ1-5; D is ambiguous. V gave up 1 base and J gave up 0 bases, with 10 bases separating them. The CDR3 is 16 residues long. Germline V gene data show CDR1 as MGHRA and CDR2 as YSYEKL. The CDR3 region has the DNA TGCGCCAGCAGCCAAGGTCCGGCTGGTAGCAATCAGCCCCAGCATTTT. Protein sequence: CASSQGPAGSNQPQHF.

This rearrangement joins TRBV4-1 to TRBJ1-2; D remains ambiguous. The V gene lost 3 bases and the J gene lost 4 bases, with 12 bases spanning the gap. The CDR3 spans 14 residues. The germline V gene encodes CDR1 MGHRA and CDR2 YSYEKL. The CDR3 loop reads CASSQAIEGYGYTF. The DNA for the CDR3 is TGCGCCAGCAGCCAGGCTATTGAAGGCTATGGCTACACCTTC.

This clone was seen just once. One junction end does not reproduce the germline sequence, and a read error may be involved. The rearrangement uses TRBV6-1 and TRBJ2-2, with 7 bases that match TRBD1. The CDR3 sequence is 13 residues long. CDR1 MNHNS and CDR2 SASEGT come from the germline V gene. In DNA form, the CDR3 reads TGTGCCAGCAGTGAGCGACAGGGCGGGCAGCTGTTTTTT. Translation gives CASSERQGGQLFF.

This chain links TRBV19 with TRBJ2-6; D not resolved. CDR3 size: 14 residues. Trimming cost V 7 bases and J 0 bases, with 7 bases left between them. Germline V gives CDR1 LNHDA, CDR2 SQIVND (reference sequence). DNA for the CDR3: TGTGCCAGTAAATTAGTCTCTGGGGCCAACGTCCTGACTTTC. Residues: CASKLVSGANVLTF.

The CDR3 region is CASSITSSGNTIYF. The CDR3 DNA reads TGTGCCAGTAGTATCACCAGCTCTGGAAACACCATATATTTT. The genes are TRBV19 and TRBJ1-3, with unresolved D. Germline V gene data show CDR1 as LNHDA and CDR2 as SQIVND (reference sequence). This CDR3 contains 14 residues. V shed 3 bases and J shed 0 bases, with 6 bases lying between them.

The chain carries TRBV5-1 and TRBJ2-3; 11 bases map to TRBD1. V lost 4 bases and J lost 3; bases outside the gene matches: 10. This CDR3 has 17 residues. Germline values: CDR1 SGHRS, CDR2 YFSETQ. DNA of the CDR3: TGCGCCAGCAGCGATCTGGGGACAGGGGGTCGGACAGATACGCAGTATTTT. It translates to CASSDLGTGGRTDTQYF. Filled out from reference TRBV5-1 and TRBJ2-3, the complete variable domain reads KAGVTQTPRYLIKTRGQQVTLSCSPISGHRSVSWYQQTPGQGLQFLFEYFSETQRNKGNFPGRFSGRQFSNSRSEMNVSTLELGDSALYLCASSDLGTGGRTDTQYFGPGTRLTVL.

This chain uses TRBV5-4 with TRBJ2-5; TRBD2 matches 11 bases. In germline, CDR1 is SGHNT, CDR2 YYREEE (reference sequence). This CDR3 is 18 amino acids long. V lost 0 bases to trimming and J lost 1 base; unmatched junction nucleotides: 8. The CDR3 DNA reads as TGTGCCAGCAGCTTGGGCCTAGCGGGAGGCTGGGGCCAAGAGACCCAGTACTTC. This translates into CASSLGLAGGWGQETQYF.

The V and J genes are TRBV18 and TRBJ1-2; tentative D call: TRBD1 (5 bases). The length of the CDR3 is 15 residues. V lost 3 bases and J 6 bases, leaving 17 bases between the germline ends. Germline assignment: CDR1 KGHSH and CDR2 LQKENI. CDR3 nucleotides: TGTGCCAGCTCACCCAGGGCGGACTTAAACCATGGCTACACCTTC. Translating gives CASSPRADLNHGYTF.

This sequence joins TRBV7-3 and TRBJ2-1; 11 bases are shared with TRBD2. The germline V gene has CDR1 SGHTA and CDR2 FQGTGA. The V gene end was trimmed by 2 bases and the J gene end by 10 bases; junction bases not matched to a gene: 7. The CDR3 has 15 residues. The CDR3 DNA is TGTGCCAGCAGCTTACCGCTAGCGGGAGGAGGGGAGCAGTTCTTC. It yields the protein CASSLPLAGGGEQFF.

This rearrangement joins TRBV4-3 to TRBJ1-1; D remains unclear. The germline V and J ends were trimmed by 1 base and 4 bases, with 10 bases remaining between them. Germline V gene data show CDR1 as LGHNA and CDR2 as YSLEER. This CDR3 contains 14 residues. CDR3 bases: TGCGCCAGCAGCCAAGGAAGGGTAATCACTGAAGCTTTCTTT. It codes for CASSQGRVITEAFF.